This TCR beta chain comes out of a study of OX40 agonist ivuxolimab in advanced cancers. The study in broad terms: The costimulatory receptor OX40 (CD134) was targeted by ivuxolimab, a fully human IgG2 agonistic monoclonal antibody. Intravenous ivuxolimab was administered to patients every 2 weeks at six dose levels: 0.01, 0.1, 0.3, 1.5, 3 and 10 mg/kg. Of the approximately 50 patients in dose escalation, about 19 had hepatocellular carcinoma, roughly 15 had melanoma, 9 had renal cell carcinoma and 9 had head and neck cancer. The dose-escalation cohort was 82.7% male with a mean age of 60 years, ranging from roughly 23 to 85. Prior anti-PD-1, anti-PD-L1 or anti-CTLA-4 therapy was permitted, and 40% of dose-escalation patients had received checkpoint inhibitors. Three dose-escalation patients achieved partial responses, one with hepatocellular carcinoma and two with cutaneous melanoma. Peripheral TCRbeta sequencing aimed to test whether ivuxolimab altered TCR sequence diversity and caused clonal T-cell expansion. The paper covers the monotherapy dose-escalation part of the phase I ivuxolimab trial, which included N ≈ 57 patients. Study-level results and caveats: At doses from 0.1 to 3.0 mg/kg, clonal expansion was seen in both CD4+ and CD8+ blood T cells between baseline and week 6. On average, CD8+ T cells showed more expanded clones than CD4+ T cells after ivuxolimab. The antigen specificity of the clonally expanded peripheral T cells was not determined. In the 0.1-3.0 mg/kg groups, partial responders had among the lowest normalized peripheral clonal expansion, particularly in CD8+ T cells. Low levels of normalized T-cell clonal expansion were also seen in some patients who did not respond.

Comment on this clone: Its antigen remains unidentified. The sample holds no much larger clone one base away, and base qualities are not on file.

The CDR3, from cysteine to phenylalanine, totals 16 residues. The DNA shown is the 48-base CDR3, in frame from base 1. V loses 0 bases of germline sequence and J loses 0 bases, and the interval between the two ends is 11 bases. The germline V gene yields SGDLS for CDR1 and YYNGEE for CDR2. The trial excluded patients who had a history of autoimmune disease or who were on systemic immunosuppression. Peripheral blood for TCR sequencing was drawn from every dose cohort at baseline, at cycle 4 day 1 and at cycle 7 day 1. The samples were taken from a phase I, first-in-human, multicenter, open-label dose-escalation trial of ivuxolimab. Adults with locally advanced or metastatic head and neck squamous cell, hepatocellular, melanoma or renal cell carcinoma were enrolled in the trial. Before TCR sequencing, CD4+ T cells and CD8+ T cells were sorted from peripheral blood as separate populations. Genomic DNA was isolated from the sorted cells so that the TCRbeta CDR3 region could be sequenced. TCRbeta CDR3 regions were sequenced using the immunoSEQ Assay. Entries here come from immuneACCESS through TCRdb and include only in-frame sequences with V and J called. Some clones fail to appear in such tables; in the studies checked, an unresolved V gene covers under half of the shortfall, and the cause of the remainder is unknown. The sample contains some 66,000 clones, over 80% of them found a single time. The top ten clonotypes cover approximately 2.3% of the sample.

Rearrangement joined TRBV9 to TRBJ2-3; TRBD2 is a weak D gene call, 6 bases matching. This specimen consisted of CD4+ or CD8+ T cells sorted from blood, obtained in a trial of the OX40 agonist ivuxolimab. This receptor was identified in an adult with an advanced solid tumor such as melanoma, head and neck, liver or kidney cancer. The nucleotides are TGTGCCAGCAGCGTAGAAGCGGGTGCTAGCACAGATACGCAGTATTTT. Translation gives CASSVEAGASTDTQYF.